Listed below are T cell receptor beta chains from one sample, sequenced in a study of shared clonotypes between healthy human individuals. Libraries were prepared by immunoSEQ multiplex PCR; TCRdb keeps only in-frame clonotypes and omits some of them. The sample has approximately 500,000 clones; 96% are singletons. Specimen: naive CD4+ T cells sorted from blood. The receptors originated from a woman aged 25 to 39 in good health. Each CDR3 is given with its conserved first and last residue. D genes are given only for firm matches. Expanded clones are given a class, and other clones once, few, many or no size at all.

TRBJ1-1 | few | - | TRBV2 | CASSEQGSEGTEAFF | TGTGCCAGCAGTGAACAGGGTAGTGAAGGCACTGAAGCTTTCTTT
TRBJ1-2 | - | - | TRBV7-9 | CASSLDWGPNGYTF | TGTGCCAGCAGCTTAGATTGGGGACCAAATGGCTACACCTTC
TRBJ2-7 | - | TRBD1 | TRBV6-5 | CASTRTGGKEQYF | TGTGCCAGCACCCGGACAGGGGGGAAGGAGCAGTACTTC
TRBJ1-4 | once | - | TRBV28 | CASSQGRNEKLFF | TGTGCCAGCAGTCAGGGTCGAAATGAAAAACTGTTTTTT
TRBJ2-5 | - | - | TRBV21-1 | CASSNTPCRRGHKETQYF | TGTGCCAGCAGCAATACCCCCTGCCGCAGGGGGCATAAAGAGACCCAGTACTTC
TRBJ2-1 | - | - | TRBV11-3 | CASSSTTRSGEQFF | TGTGCCAGCAGCTCAACTACTAGATCCGGGGAGCAGTTCTTC
TRBJ1-4 | once | - | TRBV28 | CAVGGGTTNEKLFF | TGTGCCGTGGGTGGGGGCACAACTAATGAAAAACTGTTTTTT
TRBJ2-1 | - | - | TRBV2 | CASGNKYNEQFF | TGTGCCAGCGGTAATAAGTACAATGAGCAGTTCTTC
TRBJ1-4 | - | - | TRBV5-5 | CASSLIPSNEKLFF | TGTGCCAGCAGCTTGATTCCCAGTAATGAAAAACTGTTTTTT
TRBJ2-1 | once | - | TRBV2 | CASSQDGGSGYNEQFF | TGTGCCAGCAGTCAGGATGGAGGGAGCGGTTACAATGAGCAGTTCTTC
TRBJ2-3 | - | TRBD2 | TRBV11-1 | CASSLLAGVRRTQYF | TGTGCCAGCAGCTTACTGGCGGGAGTCCGCCGTACGCAGTATTTT
TRBJ2-5 | - | TRBD2 | TRBV4-1 | CASSQVGVSGSIVETQYF | TGCGCCAGCAGCCAAGTGGGGGTTAGCGGGAGCATAGTAGAGACCCAGTACTTC
TRBJ2-5 | - | - | TRBV29-1 | CSVNPGSGRETQYF | TGCAGCGTTAACCCGGGCTCCGGTAGGGAGACCCAGTACTTC
TRBJ1-2 | - | - | TRBV7-8 | CASSRSGLNYGYTF | TGTGCCAGCAGCAGATCGGGACTCAACTATGGCTACACCTTC
TRBJ2-7 | - | - | TRBV21-1 | CASSSRPPGTGLCEQYF | TGTGCCAGCAGCAGCCGACCCCCCGGGACAGGGTTATGCGAGCAGTACTTC
TRBJ2-7 | - | - | TRBV4-2 | CASSQRGSYEQYF | TGTGCCAGCAGCCAAAGGGGTTCCTACGAGCAGTACTTC
TRBJ2-7 | - | - | TRBV18 | CASSPRGTEQYF | TGTGCCAGCTCACCTAGAGGGACCGAGCAGTACTTC
TRBJ2-7 | - | - | TRBV28 | CASSLSGQAWKQYF | TGTGCCAGCAGTTTGTCAGGACAAGCCTGGAAGCAGTACTTC
TRBJ1-4 | - | - | TRBV2 | CASSGQTNEKLFF | TGTGCCAGCAGTGGACAGACAAATGAAAAACTGTTTTTT
TRBJ1-4 | - | - | TRBV5-1 | CASSSRSSDEKLFF | TGCGCCAGCAGCTCGAGGTCTTCGGATGAAAAACTGTTTTTT
TRBJ1-1 | - | - | TRBV7-3 | CASSLNGPNTEAFF | TGTGCCAGCAGCTTAAATGGCCCGAACACTGAAGCTTTCTTT
TRBJ2-5 | - | TRBD2 | TRBV27 | CASIGTSTSGSMHGETQYF | TGTGCCAGCATTGGAACATCGACTAGCGGGAGTATGCATGGAGAGACCCAGTACTTC
TRBJ2-2 | - | - | TRBV28 | CASSLPHPTGELFF | TGTGCCAGCAGCTTGCCGCACCCTACCGGGGAGCTGTTTTTT
TRBJ2-7 | - | - | TRBV6-1 | CASSEAVRYEQYF | TGTGCCAGCAGTGAAGCGGTAAGGTACGAGCAGTACTTC
TRBJ1-5 | - | TRBD1 | TRBV19 | CASSIARTGGMQPQHF | TGTGCCAGTAGTATAGCGCGGACAGGGGGGATGCAGCCCCAGCATTTT
TRBJ2-7 | once | - | TRBV4-2 | CASSQGGIWGAGTSSYEQYF | TGTGCCAGCAGCCAAGGAGGGATTTGGGGCGCGGGGACGAGCTCCTACGAGCAGTACTTC
TRBJ1-2 | - | - | TRBV4-1 | CASSQPYDRLYGYTF | TGCGCCAGCAGCCAACCCTACGACAGGCTCTATGGCTACACCTTC
TRBJ2-1 | - | TRBD2 | TRBV29-1 | CSVVAGGGINEQFF | TGCAGCGTTGTGGCGGGAGGCGGGATAAATGAGCAGTTCTTC
TRBJ2-1 | - | - | TRBV29-1 | CSVESPEDFLRNEQFF | TGCAGCGTTGAGAGCCCTGAGGACTTCCTCCGGAATGAGCAGTTCTTC
TRBJ2-1 | - | TRBD2 | TRBV19 | CASSDTSGSYNEQFF | TGTGCCAGTAGTGATACTAGCGGATCCTACAATGAGCAGTTCTTC
TRBJ2-7 | - | TRBD2 | TRBV29-1 | CSVETSGNYEQYF | TGCAGCGTTGAAACTAGCGGAAACTACGAGCAGTACTTC
TRBJ2-6 | once | - | TRBV18 | CASSMDRSGANVLTF | TGTGCCAGCTCAATGGACAGATCTGGGGCCAACGTCCTGACTTTC
TRBJ2-3 | - | - | TRBV25-1 | CASSDPGPRTDTQYF | TGTGCCAGCAGTGATCCGGGACCCAGAACGGATACGCAGTATTTT
TRBJ2-2 | once | TRBD2 | TRBV2 | CASSVETSGNGGELFF | TGTGCCAGCAGTGTAGAGACTAGCGGGAATGGCGGGGAGCTGTTTTTT
TRBJ2-7 | - | - | TRBV6-6 | CASSSEGYEQYF | TGTGCCAGCAGTTCGGAAGGGTACGAGCAGTACTTC
TRBJ1-1 | - | - | TRBV5-1 | CASSLAIGTEAFF | TGCGCCAGCAGCTTGGCCATAGGGACTGAAGCTTTCTTT
TRBJ1-1 | - | - | TRBV7-9 | CASRSPLGKERNTEAFF | TGTGCCAGCCGCTCCCCCTTGGGGAAAGAGAGGAACACTGAAGCTTTCTTT
TRBJ2-2 | - | - | TRBV5-8 | CASSGGTGSTGELFF | TGTGCCAGCAGCGGAGGTACAGGGTCTACCGGGGAGCTGTTTTTT
TRBJ2-7 | once | TRBD1 | TRBV4-1 | CASSQPTGGSYYEQYF | TGCGCCAGCAGCCAACCGACAGGGGGCTCATACTACGAGCAGTACTTC
TRBJ1-5 | - | TRBD1 | TRBV15 | CATSRAGTGGNQPQHF | TGTGCCACCAGCAGAGCCGGGACAGGGGGCAATCAGCCCCAGCATTTT
TRBJ2-5 | - | - | TRBV14 | CASSQGRVQYF | TGTGCCAGCAGCCAAGGCAGAGTGCAGTACTTC
TRBJ1-6 | - | - | TRBV25-1 | CASSEFSNSPLHF | TGTGCCAGCAGTGAATTCTCGAATTCACCCCTCCACTTT
TRBJ2-5 | - | - | TRBV23-1 | CASSHLTTSRRETQYF | TGCGCCAGCAGTCACCTTACAACTAGCCGTCGGGAGACCCAGTACTTC
TRBJ1-5 | - | - | TRBV4-1 | CASSQGSHLSNQPQHF | TGCGCCAGCAGCCAAGGCTCCCATCTTAGCAATCAGCCCCAGCATTTT
TRBJ2-2 | once | TRBD1 | TRBV10-2 | CASRTGGNTGELFF | TGCGCCAGCCGGACAGGGGGGAATACCGGGGAGCTGTTTTTT
TRBJ1-5 | - | TRBD1 | TRBV5-1 | CASSSGQGDNQPQHF | TGCGCCAGCAGCTCTGGACAGGGAGACAATCAGCCCCAGCATTTT
TRBJ2-3 | - | - | TRBV18 | CASSPTGNTDTQYF | TGTGCCAGCTCACCAACAGGGAACACAGATACGCAGTATTTT
TRBJ1-1 | - | - | TRBV9 | CASSPGRNANTEAFF | TGTGCCAGCAGCCCCGGGCGGAACGCCAACACTGAAGCTTTCTTT